The 28 T cell receptor beta chains reported below all come from one sample, sequenced in a study of blood T cell repertoires in COVID-19. TCRdb's table, derived via immunoSEQ multiplex PCR, lists solely in-frame clones and lacks some. Seen here are 250,000 to 350,000 clones, 85% to 90% observed once, and the top ten hold about 11%. The sequencing input was peripheral blood. Receptors originate from a woman aged 30 to 39 with COVID-19, enrolled during active disease.

The V and J genes are TRBV6-5 and TRBJ1-6; D gene unclear. Trimming pared 4 bases from V and 7 bases from J, leaving 5 bases between. The CDR3 extends over 12 amino acids. Germline V gene sequence: CDR1 MNHEY, CDR2 SVGAGI. The CDR3 region has the DNA TGTGCCAGCAGTTTCAGGAATTCACCCCTCCACTTT. Protein: CASSFRNSPLHF.

This chain links TRBV5-1 with TRBJ2-7; D call uncertain. CDR3 length equals 14 residues. Germline assignment: CDR1 SGHRS and CDR2 YFSETQ. Trimming pared 0 bases from V and 0 bases from J, leaving 7 bases between. CDR3 bases: TGCGCCAGCAGCTTGGATCTGAGCTCCTACGAGCAGTACTTC. Translated, it gives CASSLDLSSYEQYF.

The CDR3 sequence is CASSLARLATGELFF. The DNA of the CDR3 is TGTGCCAGCAGCTTAGCGCGACTAGCCACCGGGGAGCTGTTTTTT. V is TRBV7-8 and J is TRBJ2-2; the match to TRBD2 covers 7 bases. CDR1 SGHVS and CDR2 FQNEAQ come from the germline V gene. The CDR3 is 15 amino acids. V lost 0 bases and J lost 4; bases outside the gene matches: 2.

This sequence joins TRBV28 and TRBJ2-2; a weak D match, TRBD1 (5 bases). CDR1 MDHEN and CDR2 SYDVKM come from the germline V gene. CDR3 length: 16 amino acids. Trimming shortened V by 6 bases and J by 0 bases, and 14 bases separated the two germline ends. The CDR3 loop reads CASRKIRASNTGELFF. DNA for the CDR3: TGTGCCAGCAGGAAAATCAGGGCTTCGAACACCGGGGAGCTGTTTTTT.

The chain links TRBV7-2 to TRBJ2-7, with D hard to call. The CDR3 is 15 residues long. CDR1 is SGHTA and CDR2 is FQGNSA in the germline V gene. V gave up 5 bases and J gave up 5 bases, with 19 bases separating them. CDR3 coding DNA: TGTGCCAGCAGCCCCCACCCCGATGTATACAACGAGCAGTACTTC. Amino acid sequence: CASSPHPDVYNEQYF.

This rearrangement joins TRBV6-5 to TRBJ2-7, with 7 bases fitting TRBD1. The CDR3 totals 13 residues. Germline V gene sequence: CDR1 MNHEY, CDR2 SVGAGI. The ends lost 5 bases at V and 2 bases at J; junction bases unmatched: 3. This CDR3 reads CASSTGTAYEQYF. The CDR3 region has the DNA TGTGCCAGCAGTACCGGGACAGCCTACGAGCAGTACTTC.

This clone showed up just a few times. This chain uses TRBV10-1 with TRBJ2-7; D not resolved. The CDR3 contains 12 residues. CDR1 and CDR2 from the germline V gene are WNHNN and SYGVQD (reference sequence). The V end lost 2 bases, the J end lost 7 bases, and 9 bases lay between the germline ends. This CDR3 reads CASSEARSEQYF. CDR3 nucleotide sequence: TGCGCCAGCAGTGAGGCCAGGTCAGAGCAGTACTTC.

The chain links TRBV9 to TRBJ2-3; 9 bases line up with TRBD2. This CDR3 comprises 17 residues. The V segment lost 3 bases and the J segment 4 bases; nucleotides outside the gene matches: 12. From germline, CDR1 is SGDLS and CDR2 YYNGEE. Here the CDR3 DNA reads TGTGCCAGCAGCGCCCGTGGGAGCGGGAGGTCCTCAGATACGCAGTATTTT. This gives the protein CASSARGSGRSSDTQYF.

The rearrangement joins TRBV30 to TRBJ1-2; D is unresolved. The CDR3 covers 13 residues. Per germline, CDR1 GTSNPN and CDR2 SVGIG (reference sequence). Trimming removed 1 base from V and 2 bases from J, with 8 bases in between. The CDR3 nucleotides read TGTGCCTGGAGTGGGCCAGTCAACTATGGCTACACCTTC. Protein product: CAWSGPVNYGYTF.

This clone was detected once. This sequence joins TRBV5-1 and TRBJ2-3, with D maybe TRBD2 (5 bases). Trimming stripped 0 bases from V and 5 bases from J, with 13 bases between. The germline gives CDR1 SGHRS, CDR2 YFSETQ. The CDR3 runs 15 residues. DNA for the CDR3: TGCGCCAGCAGCTTGGCCGGAACCGGAGGAGATACGCAGTATTTT. Protein: CASSLAGTGGDTQYF.

The gene calls are TRBV5-1 and TRBJ2-7, with 9 bases that match TRBD1. CDR3 length: 16 residues. Germline V gives CDR1 SGHRS, CDR2 YFSETQ. Trimming cost V 5 bases and J 0 bases; bases outside gene matches: 9. CDR3 in DNA: TGCGCCAGCAGAGGACAGGGGAGACTAAGCTCCTACGAGCAGTACTTC. This codes for CASRGQGRLSSYEQYF.

The chain is built from TRBV6-5 and TRBJ1-1, with D unclear. CDR3 length equals 13 residues. Germline CDR1 reads MNHEY; CDR2 reads SVGAGI. Trimming took 2 bases from V and 3 from J, leaving 7 bases between them. As DNA, the CDR3 is TGTGCCAGCAGTTACCGGAGTGACACTGAAGCTTTCTTT. It encodes CASSYRSDTEAFF.

A single count supports this clone. This chain uses TRBV30 with TRBJ1-5; D may be TRBD1 (6 bases). Trimming took off 2 bases at V and 4 bases at J, with 9 bases between the two ends. The CDR3 contains 13 residues. Germline V gene data show CDR1 as GTSNPN and CDR2 as SVGIG (reference sequence). The CDR3 DNA is TGTGCCTGGAGTCTACAGGGAAATCAGCCCCAGCATTTT. Translating gives CAWSLQGNQPQHF.

The chain recombines TRBV2 with TRBJ2-3, with a possible D match to TRBD1 (7 bases). CDR3 length: 17 amino acids. Germline-derived CDR1 and CDR2 are SNHLY and FYNNEI. V was cut by 7 bases and J by 6 bases, with 26 bases left in between. This CDR3 is CASTSRGGGGGDDTQYF. DNA for the CDR3: TGTGCCAGCACGTCCCGAGGAGGGGGCGGTGGGGATGATACGCAGTATTTT.

V is TRBV6-5 and J is TRBJ2-1, with D unclear. The CDR3 is made up of 15 amino acids. V lost 3 bases and J 6 bases, leaving 15 bases between the germline ends. The germline gives CDR1 MNHEY, CDR2 SVGAGI. The CDR3 nucleotides read TGTGCCAGCAGTTATTTTGAAGTCTACAGCAATGAGCAGTTCTTC. Its protein is CASSYFEVYSNEQFF.

The rearrangement uses TRBV11-2 and TRBJ1-3; TRBD1 matches 7 bases. With V trimmed by 4 bases and J by 7 bases, 10 bases remained unmatched. The CDR3 loop spans 15 amino acids. Germline V gives CDR1 SGHAT, CDR2 FQNNGV. The CDR3 here is CASSSARDRWNTIYF. In DNA, the CDR3 is TGTGCCAGCAGCTCTGCAAGGGACAGATGGAACACCATATATTTT.

The V gene is TRBV12-2, the J gene TRBJ1-1; TRBD1, the table's D call, lacks a check against the DNA. TRBV12-2 constitutes a pseudogene. The CDR3 is 16 residues long. CDR3 sequence reads: CASRLVWASLDTEAFF. The CDR3 region has the DNA TGTGCAAGTCGCTTAGTCTGGGCCAGCCTGGATACTGAAGCTTTCTTT.

On this clone itself: Other DNA sequences in this specimen translate into the identical CDR3. This rearrangement joins TRBV7-9 to TRBJ2-2; D possibly corresponds to TRBD2 (5 bases). Trimming removed 2 bases from V and 4 bases from J, with 5 bases in between. Germline CDR1 SEHNR, CDR2 FQNEAQ (reference sequence). This CDR3 contains 13 residues. DNA of the CDR3: TGTGCCAGCAGCTTAAGCGGCACCGGGGAGCTGTTTTTT. Translation gives CASSLSGTGELFF.

This rearrangement joins TRBV20-1 to TRBJ2-5; D is unclear. The CDR3 totals 11 residues. The ends were cut back, 7 bases at V and 3 bases at J, with 9 bases in the middle. From germline, CDR1 is DFQATT and CDR2 SNEGSKA (reference sequence). CDR3 loop: CSVAREETQYF. Here the CDR3 DNA reads TGCAGTGTTGCACGGGAAGAGACCCAGTACTTC.

This chain uses TRBV2 with TRBJ2-3; D may be TRBD1 (6 bases). Between the trimmed V and J ends, which lost 7 bases and 3 bases, there was a span of 14 bases. Germline loops: CDR1 SNHLY, CDR2 FYNNEI. This CDR3 comprises 14 residues. The CDR3 loop reads CASIPDRNTDTQYF. CDR3 DNA: TGTGCCAGCATCCCCGACAGGAATACAGATACGCAGTATTTT.

This sequence joins TRBV6-5 and TRBJ2-7; D is unclear. The CDR3 is 13 amino acids. V lost 6 bases, J lost 3 bases, and 12 bases lay in between. In germline, CDR1 is MNHEY, CDR2 SVGAGI. The CDR3 here is CASRAMTLYEQYF. The CDR3, as DNA: TGTGCCAGCAGGGCAATGACTCTCTACGAGCAGTACTTC.

The chain links TRBV5-1 to TRBJ2-1; no reliable D call. The germline gives CDR1 SGHRS, CDR2 YFSETQ. The CDR3 has 11 amino acids. Trimming left V 5 bases short and J 7 bases short, with 7 bases between. The CDR3 protein is CASSVKNEQFF. CDR3 nucleotides: TGCGCCAGCAGTGTAAAAAATGAGCAGTTCTTC.

The chain carries TRBV7-2 and TRBJ2-3; the D is unclear. CDR3 length: 13 residues. From germline, CDR1 is SGHTA and CDR2 FQGNSA. The V end was cut by 2 bases, the J end by 4 bases, with 7 bases between. The CDR3 DNA reads as TGTGCCAGCAGCTTATCCGGAGCAGATACGCAGTATTTT. Amino acids: CASSLSGADTQYF.

This chain uses TRBV27 with TRBJ2-1; 12 nucleotides match TRBD1. Germline values: CDR1 MNHEY, CDR2 SMNVEV (reference sequence). CDR3 size: 19 residues. After removal of 4 bases from V and 0 bases from J, the junction contained 10 bases not matched to a gene. Written as DNA, the CDR3 is TGTGCCAGCAGTTCCCCCGGGACAGGGGGCTTCGGCTCCTACAATGAGCAGTTCTTC. The encoded protein is CASSSPGTGGFGSYNEQFF.

V gene TRBV10-3 combines with J gene TRBJ1-2, with D tentatively TRBD1 (5 bases). The germline gives CDR1 ENHRY, CDR2 SYGVKD. Trimming cost V 10 bases and J 6 bases, with 24 bases left between them. The CDR3 loop spans 15 amino acids. CDR3 amino acids: CATLSFGAGSDGYTF. The CDR3 DNA is TGTGCCACCCTGAGTTTTGGGGCAGGGTCGGATGGCTACACCTTC.

The J gene is TRBJ2-1, the V gene TRBV5-4, with TRBD1 matching 7 bases. The junction had 8 bases not matched to a gene; V was cut back by 4 bases and J by 7 bases. Per the germline V gene, CDR1 is SGHNT and CDR2 is YYREEE (reference sequence). This CDR3 is 14 amino acids long. The CDR3 coding sequence is TGTGCCAGCAGCGCCGACAGGGTGCGTAATGAGCAGTTCTTC. Translating it yields CASSADRVRNEQFF.

This clone was seen only once. V gene TRBV4-1 combines with J gene TRBJ2-7; 8 nucleotides align to TRBD1. In germline, CDR1 is MGHRA, CDR2 YSYEKL. This CDR3 contains 15 residues. V was clipped by 5 bases and J by 0 bases; unmatched bases: 6. CDR3 DNA: TGCGCCAGCAGCTTAACCGGGACAGGCTCCTACGAGCAGTACTTC. Translating it yields CASSLTGTGSYEQYF.

The J gene is TRBJ1-2, the V gene TRBV30; no reliable D call. This CDR3 comprises 11 residues. V shed 5 bases and J shed 4 bases, with 8 bases lying between them. The germline CDR1 and CDR2 sequences are GTSNPN and SVGIG (reference sequence). CDR3 bases: TGTGCCTGGGGTACGGGCTATGGCTACACCTTC. It yields the protein CAWGTGYGYTF.